This is a list of T cell receptor beta chains from one sample in a study of human T cells and chemical hapten exposure. TCRdb independently ran MiXCR on the RACE reads; one entry per CDR3 protein. The sample holds about 65,000 distinct CDR3 sequences; roughly 6.6% are singletons and the top ten take 3% to 4%. Sequencing used whole blood. These TCRs come from a female donor in good health. Some clones in this sample may be carry-over from other donors' samples. Both conserved end residues are part of each CDR3. A D gene is named only where the DNA matches it firmly. The listing skips clone size in some rows; elsewhere it reads once, few, many or a size class.

v_gene: TRBV28
j_gene: TRBJ1-1
abundance: many
d_gene: .
CDR3nt: TGTGCCAGCAGTTTACGTGTAGTGAACACTGAAGCTTTCTTT
CDR3aa: CASSLRVVNTEAFF

v_gene: TRBV7-2
j_gene: TRBJ1-3
abundance: many
d_gene: TRBD1
CDR3nt: TGTGCCAGCAGCTTTGACAGGGGGCTCCCTGGAAACACCATATATTTT
CDR3aa: CASSFDRGLPGNTIYF

v_gene: TRBV7-6
j_gene: TRBJ1-6
abundance: many
d_gene: TRBD1
CDR3nt: TGTGCCAGCAGCACAGGACAGGGCTTCTCCTATAATTCACCCCTCCACTTT
CDR3aa: CASSTGQGFSYNSPLHF

v_gene: TRBV25-1
j_gene: TRBJ2-7
abundance: .
d_gene: .
CDR3nt: TGTGCCAGCAGTGGCGACATTTACGAGCAGTACTTC
CDR3aa: CASSGDIYEQYF

v_gene: TRBV29-1
j_gene: TRBJ1-6
abundance: many
d_gene: TRBD1
CDR3nt: TGCAGCGTTGGGGGACAGGATAATTCACCCCTCCACTTT
CDR3aa: CSVGGQDNSPLHF

v_gene: TRBV12-3/TRBV12-4
j_gene: TRBJ2-7
abundance: many
d_gene: .
CDR3nt: TGTGCCAGCAGTTTAGGGGACTACGAGCAGTACTTC
CDR3aa: CASSLGDYEQYF

v_gene: TRBV20-1
j_gene: TRBJ2-7
abundance: .
d_gene: .
CDR3nt: TGCAGTGCTAGCCAGGAGGGTACGGGGTACGAGCAGTACTTC
CDR3aa: CSASQEGTGYEQYF

v_gene: TRBV3-1
j_gene: TRBJ1-5
abundance: few
d_gene: .
CDR3nt: TGTGCCAGCAGCCAAGACACGCAGCCCCAGCATTTT
CDR3aa: CASSQDTQPQHF

v_gene: TRBV6-2/TRBV6-3
j_gene: TRBJ2-3
abundance: many
d_gene: .
CDR3nt: TGTGCCAGCAGTCCCCGAGATACGCAGTATTTT
CDR3aa: CASSPRDTQYF

v_gene: TRBV6-5
j_gene: TRBJ2-7
abundance: medium-sized
d_gene: .
CDR3nt: TGTGCCAGCAGTGCCGGCGGCACAGGTAGCCGGGAGCAGTACTTC
CDR3aa: CASSAGGTGSREQYF

v_gene: TRBV7-9
j_gene: TRBJ2-3
abundance: many
d_gene: TRBD2
CDR3nt: TGTGCCAGCAGCCCTAGCGGGATCGGGATAGATACGCAGTATTTT
CDR3aa: CASSPSGIGIDTQYF

v_gene: TRBV6-1
j_gene: TRBJ2-7
abundance: .
d_gene: TRBD2
CDR3nt: TGTGCCAGCAGTGTGCTGGCGGGAGTCCTCTACGAGCAGTACTTC
CDR3aa: CASSVLAGVLYEQYF

v_gene: TRBV7-8
j_gene: TRBJ2-3
abundance: .
d_gene: TRBD2
CDR3nt: TGTGCCAGCAGCTCATTAAGGACTAGCGGGAGCACAGATACGCAGTATTTT
CDR3aa: CASSSLRTSGSTDTQYF

v_gene: TRBV5-5
j_gene: TRBJ1-5
abundance: many
d_gene: .
CDR3nt: TGTGCCAGCAGCTGGGGGGTGACTCAAGGGCAGCCCCAGCATTTT
CDR3aa: CASSWGVTQGQPQHF

v_gene: TRBV3-1
j_gene: TRBJ1-1
abundance: many
d_gene: TRBD1
CDR3nt: TGTGCCAGCAGCCCCCGGGACAGGGCTAACACTGAAGCTTTCTTT
CDR3aa: CASSPRDRANTEAFF

v_gene: TRBV6-6
j_gene: TRBJ1-6
abundance: many
d_gene: TRBD1
CDR3nt: TGTGCCAGCAGGCCCACCGGGACAGACAATTCACCCCTCCACTTT
CDR3aa: CASRPTGTDNSPLHF

v_gene: TRBV6-2/TRBV6-3
j_gene: TRBJ2-5
abundance: few
d_gene: .
CDR3nt: TGTGCCAGCAGTTGGGCAGGGGAAGAGACCCAGTACTTC
CDR3aa: CASSWAGEETQYF

v_gene: TRBV12-3/TRBV12-4
j_gene: TRBJ2-7
abundance: .
d_gene: .
CDR3nt: TGTGCCAGCAGACCGACAGTATCCTACGAGCAGTACTTC
CDR3aa: CASRPTVSYEQYF

v_gene: TRBV6-1
j_gene: TRBJ1-1
abundance: many
d_gene: .
CDR3nt: TGTGCCAGCAGTTTTCAGCCGGATAGCATGAACACTGAAGCTTTCTTT
CDR3aa: CASSFQPDSMNTEAFF

v_gene: TRBV6-1
j_gene: TRBJ1-4
abundance: few
d_gene: .
CDR3nt: TGTGCCAGCAGGTCACTGGCAACTAATGAAAAACTGTTTTTT
CDR3aa: CASRSLATNEKLFF

v_gene: TRBV7-2
j_gene: TRBJ2-1
abundance: few
d_gene: .
CDR3nt: TGTGCCAGCAGCTTAGCTAGCGAGTACAATGAGCAGTTCTTC
CDR3aa: CASSLASEYNEQFF

v_gene: TRBV27
j_gene: TRBJ2-7
abundance: many
d_gene: TRBD1
CDR3nt: TGTGCCAGCAGCGGGACAGGGAGAATTGGAACCGAGCAGTACTTC
CDR3aa: CASSGTGRIGTEQYF

v_gene: TRBV11-2
j_gene: TRBJ2-3
abundance: .
d_gene: .
CDR3nt: TGTGCCAGCAGCTTCAGGGGGAGGGCCTCAGATACGCAGTATTTT
CDR3aa: CASSFRGRASDTQYF

v_gene: TRBV20-1
j_gene: TRBJ2-3
abundance: many
d_gene: .
CDR3nt: TGCAGTGCTAGAGATTTAGGACGGGATGGCACAGATACGCAGTATTTT
CDR3aa: CSARDLGRDGTDTQYF

v_gene: TRBV7-9
j_gene: TRBJ2-3
abundance: .
d_gene: .
CDR3nt: TGTGCCAGCAGCTTAGTATGGGCTAGCGTTAGCACAGATACGCAGTATTTT
CDR3aa: CASSLVWASVSTDTQYF

v_gene: TRBV25-1
j_gene: TRBJ2-2
abundance: many
d_gene: .
CDR3nt: TGTGCCGCAGGCCGAAACACCGGGGAGCTGTTTTTT
CDR3aa: CAAGRNTGELFF

v_gene: TRBV6-5
j_gene: TRBJ1-5
abundance: few
d_gene: .
CDR3nt: TGTGCCAGCAGAGAAGGGTGGCGCCAGCCCCAGCATTTT
CDR3aa: CASREGWRQPQHF

v_gene: TRBV12-3/TRBV12-4
j_gene: TRBJ2-1
abundance: few
d_gene: .
CDR3nt: TGTGCCAGCAGTTACAGGGAAGGGGACAATGAGCAGTTCTTC
CDR3aa: CASSYREGDNEQFF

v_gene: TRBV18
j_gene: TRBJ1-5
abundance: many
d_gene: .
CDR3nt: TGTGCCAGCTCACCCAGGCAGGGAGGACAGCCCCAGCATTTT
CDR3aa: CASSPRQGGQPQHF

v_gene: TRBV4-2
j_gene: TRBJ2-7
abundance: many
d_gene: TRBD1
CDR3nt: TGTGCCAGCAGCCAAGATCACGGGACAGCCTACGAGCAGTACTTC
CDR3aa: CASSQDHGTAYEQYF

v_gene: TRBV15
j_gene: TRBJ2-3
abundance: many
d_gene: .
CDR3nt: TGTGCCACCAGCAGAGAGTATGGCGGAGTGAGCACAGATACGCAGTATTTT
CDR3aa: CATSREYGGVSTDTQYF

v_gene: TRBV7-2
j_gene: TRBJ2-3
abundance: many
d_gene: TRBD2
CDR3nt: TGTGCCAGCAGCGAGGGACTAGCGACAGATACGCAGTATTTT
CDR3aa: CASSEGLATDTQYF

v_gene: TRBV20-1
j_gene: TRBJ2-3
abundance: .
d_gene: TRBD2
CDR3nt: TGCAGTGCTCTAACGATGGGTAGCGGGAGCACAGATACGCAGTATTTT
CDR3aa: CSALTMGSGSTDTQYF

v_gene: TRBV7-8
j_gene: TRBJ1-6
abundance: many
d_gene: .
CDR3nt: TGTGCCAGCAGCTCGCCCCGGGATAATTCACCCCTCCACTTT
CDR3aa: CASSSPRDNSPLHF

v_gene: TRBV30
j_gene: TRBJ1-1
abundance: few
d_gene: .
CDR3nt: TGTGCCTGGAGGCGGTGGGGGCGTTTGAACACTGAAGCTTTCTTT
CDR3aa: CAWRRWGRLNTEAFF

v_gene: TRBV2
j_gene: TRBJ2-4
abundance: many
d_gene: TRBD1
CDR3nt: TGTGCCAGCAGGGGACAGGGGGCCTTAGGAGACTTC
CDR3aa: CASRGQGALGDF

v_gene: TRBV28
j_gene: TRBJ2-7
abundance: .
d_gene: TRBD2
CDR3nt: TGTGCCAGCAGTTTCCACGGACTAGCGGGAGGCTACGAGCAGTACTTC
CDR3aa: CASSFHGLAGGYEQYF

v_gene: TRBV29-1
j_gene: TRBJ1-3
abundance: many
d_gene: .
CDR3nt: TGCAGCGTACTCTCTATTGGAAACACCATATATTTT
CDR3aa: CSVLSIGNTIYF

v_gene: TRBV6-2/TRBV6-3
j_gene: TRBJ2-4
abundance: many
d_gene: .
CDR3nt: TGTGCCAGCAGTTATACGGACCCCCGCATTCAGTACTTC
CDR3aa: CASSYTDPRIQYF

v_gene: TRBV2
j_gene: TRBJ1-5
abundance: .
d_gene: .
CDR3nt: TGTGCCAGCAGTGAGTTGCATATATATAGCAATCAGCCCCAGCATTTT
CDR3aa: CASSELHIYSNQPQHF

v_gene: TRBV12-3/TRBV12-4
j_gene: TRBJ2-5
abundance: many
d_gene: .
CDR3nt: TGTGCCAGCACCCTGGGACAAGAGACCCAGTACTTC
CDR3aa: CASTLGQETQYF

v_gene: TRBV7-2
j_gene: TRBJ2-1
abundance: few
d_gene: .
CDR3nt: TGTGCCAGCAGCTTAGCTTACAATGAGCAGTTCTTC
CDR3aa: CASSLAYNEQFF

v_gene: TRBV28
j_gene: TRBJ2-5
abundance: many
d_gene: TRBD1
CDR3nt: TGTGCCAGCTCTAACCTGGCGACAGGGGAGACCCAGTACTTC
CDR3aa: CASSNLATGETQYF

v_gene: TRBV27
j_gene: TRBJ2-1
abundance: many
d_gene: .
CDR3nt: TGTGCCAGCAGTTTAAGGGGCAGTTCCTACAATGAGCAGTTCTTC
CDR3aa: CASSLRGSSYNEQFF

v_gene: TRBV7-9
j_gene: TRBJ2-6
abundance: many
d_gene: TRBD1
CDR3nt: TGTGCCAGCAGGCTAAGACAGGGACCTGGGGCCAACGTCCTGACTTTC
CDR3aa: CASRLRQGPGANVLTF

v_gene: TRBV6-6
j_gene: TRBJ1-1
abundance: .
d_gene: TRBD1
CDR3nt: TGTGCCAGCAGTTACTTAGACAGGGGGATTAACACTGAAGCTTTCTTT
CDR3aa: CASSYLDRGINTEAFF

v_gene: TRBV20-1
j_gene: TRBJ1-2
abundance: few
d_gene: .
CDR3nt: TGCAGTGCTAGTTTGGGGGGCCTTGATGGCTACACCTTC
CDR3aa: CSASLGGLDGYTF

v_gene: TRBV2
j_gene: TRBJ2-3
abundance: many
d_gene: TRBD1
CDR3nt: TGTGCCAGCAGGGACAGGCCTGGCACAGATACGCAGTATTTT
CDR3aa: CASRDRPGTDTQYF

v_gene: TRBV20-1
j_gene: TRBJ2-5
abundance: .
d_gene: .
CDR3nt: TGCAGTGCCGTAATAATAGAGACCCAGTACTTC
CDR3aa: CSAVIIETQYF

v_gene: TRBV30
j_gene: TRBJ2-1
abundance: many
d_gene: .
CDR3nt: TGTGCCTGGACTGGATACAATGAGCAGTTCTTC
CDR3aa: CAWTGYNEQFF

v_gene: TRBV6-2/TRBV6-3
j_gene: TRBJ1-1
abundance: many
d_gene: .
CDR3nt: TGTGCCAGCAGTTACTCGGACAGATACACTGAAGCTTTCTTT
CDR3aa: CASSYSDRYTEAFF

v_gene: TRBV28
j_gene: TRBJ2-3
abundance: few
d_gene: TRBD2
CDR3nt: TGTGCCAGCAGTTCCAGCGGGACCACAGATACGCAGTATTTT
CDR3aa: CASSSSGTTDTQYF

v_gene: TRBV12-5
j_gene: TRBJ2-1
abundance: few
d_gene: TRBD1
CDR3nt: TGTGCTAGTGGACCACTAGGGACAGACAATGAGCAGTTCTTC
CDR3aa: CASGPLGTDNEQFF

v_gene: TRBV3-1
j_gene: TRBJ2-3
abundance: many
d_gene: .
CDR3nt: TGTGCCAGCAGCCGCAGCACAGATACGCAGTATTTT
CDR3aa: CASSRSTDTQYF

v_gene: TRBV14
j_gene: TRBJ1-1
abundance: .
d_gene: .
CDR3nt: TGTGCCAGCAGCCACGAGGGTGTAAAGGACACTGAAGCTTTCTTT
CDR3aa: CASSHEGVKDTEAFF